The 2 T cell receptor beta chains below were found in one sample sequenced in a study of shared clonotypes between healthy human individuals. The method was immunoSEQ multiplex PCR; TCRdb's version includes in-frame clones alone and lacks a portion of them. The sample consists of roughly 1.5 million clones, 95% to 99% of them appearing once. The specimen sequenced was naive CD4+ T cells sorted from blood. Indicated subset: CD45RA+ positively selected. The receptors originated from a man aged 25-45 years in good health.

The chain joins TRBV30 to TRBJ2-6; D is uncertain. CDR1 is GTSNPN, CDR2 SVGIG, per germline (reference sequence). Trimming removed 3 bases at V and 6 bases at J, with 6 bases between. The CDR3 length is 12 residues. The CDR3, as DNA: TGTGCCTGGAGCCGCCAGGCCAACGTCCTGACTTTC. This sequence encodes CAWSRQANVLTF.

This clone was seen a single time. The chain employs TRBV29-1 and TRBJ2-5; 8 positions agree with TRBD2. Germline V gives CDR1 SQVTM, CDR2 ANQGSEA. V dropped 0 bases and J dropped 7; count of bases not matched to a gene: 10. The CDR3 is made up of 15 amino acids. The CDR3 DNA is TGCAGCGTTGAAGATCCTGGGCTCGGGGGGGCGACCCAGTACTTC. Translation gives CSVEDPGLGGATQYF. The full variable domain, with the rest looked up from reference TRBV29-1 and TRBJ2-5, is SAVISQKPSRDICQRGTSLTIQCQVDSQVTMMFWYRQQPGQSLTLIATANQGSEATYESGFVIDKFPISRPNLTFSTLTVSNMSPEDSSIYLCSVEDPGLGGATQYFGPGTRLLVL.